The TCR beta chain described here comes from a study of shared clonotypes between healthy human individuals. For the study at large: Each donor's CD8 memory used one plate, CD8 naive two, each CD4 subset three.

The naive CD8 population came from CD45RO-negative cells selected for CCR7, without terminally differentiated effector memory CD45RA+ cells. V was cut by 0 bases and J by 6 bases, with 9 bases left in between. The CDR3 sequence is 14 residues long. Germline V CDR1 and CDR2: LNHDA, SQIVND (reference sequence). Samples underwent the assay at deep level. Method: immunoSEQ multiplex PCR; TCRdb's copy keeps in-frame clones and lacks some. The sample carries some 2,000,000 clones, about 95% recorded once. The V and J genes are TRBV19 and TRBJ1-5; a weak D match, TRBD1 (5 bases). This TCR was sampled from a man in his late teens or twenties in good health. The source material was naive CD8+ T cells sorted from blood. The CDR3 nucleotides are TGTGCCAGTAGTATAGACAGGGAGGGTCAGCCCCAGCATTTT. Its protein product is CASSIDREGQPQHF.